This T cell receptor beta chain stems from a study of identical twins (dated by TCRdb to 2016 to 2017). Background on the whole study: TCR alpha and beta repertoires from monozygotic twins, unrelated adults of various ages and cord blood were deep-sequenced to test whether fetal clonotypes persist. To rule out contamination, the twin experiments were replicated at different times with different library preparation protocols.

Results and caveats for the whole study, not just this receptor: Conclusions relied on cross-sectional statistical analysis, since the same donors could not be followed over many years. Invariant T cells such as MAIT and iNKT could partly confound zero-insertion analyses, although diverse VJ usage argued against such confounding for most clonotypes. Compared with coincidental sharing between unrelated individuals, out-of-frame TCR alpha sequences shared between twins had an excess of sequences with low generation probability. In beta out-of-frame sequences, excess twin sharing was weaker, because having fewer shared sequences lowered the signal-to-noise ratio. Recombination models systematically underestimated out-of-frame TCR alpha sharing in monozygotic twins but agreed with sharing between unrelated individuals. Fewer insertions were carried by abundant cord blood beta clonotypes, a similar but weaker trend appeared in young adult naive repertoires, and no such trend appeared in memory repertoires.

The library was obtained by 5' RACE. The sample was run on an Illumina HiSeq 2000. Template switching added a universal primer binding site, and the final cDNA carried a unique molecular identifier that allowed TCR cDNA molecules to be counted accurately. First-strand cDNA for TCR alpha and beta chains was synthesized from specific primers in the conserved constant-segment region. Each cDNA library was double barcoded, with a SMART-Mk sample barcode plus Illumina barcodes, to control for contamination. TruSeq adapter sequences and Illumina sample barcodes were added in two successive PCR steps. TCR alpha and beta cDNA libraries were sequenced on the Illumina HiSeq platform with custom primers. The authors processed their data as follows. Raw reads were processed with MiGEC to extract unique molecular identifiers, and MiXCR was used to determine CDR3 positions. Recombination models were inferred per individual with the repgenHMM and IGoR tools using an EM algorithm. The tcR package in R was used for shared clonotype analysis, with sharing normalized by the product of cloneset sizes. To study raw recombination without the effects of thymic and clonal selection, out-of-frame nonproductive sequences were analyzed. TCRdb passed the public sequencing reads through fastp at Q25 and MiXCR, retaining productive beta sequences. Each CDR3 protein appears once, grouped with its most common genes and DNA. TCRdb, rather than the study authors, made the V and J calls. In all, the sample holds 470,000 or so distinct CDR3 sequences, and around 24% of those were seen once. The ten largest clones take up over 2.5% of the sample.

CDR3 length: 12 amino acids, cysteine to phenylalanine. Only CDR3 DNA is held: 36 bases, read in frame from base 1. Trimming costs V 2 bases and J 5 bases, and their ends lie 6 bases apart. Comment on this clonotype: Its recognized antigen is unknown. Per-nucleotide qualities are absent, and no much larger clonotype sits a single base away.

Every donor was a healthy Caucasian. Three pairs of female monozygotic twins, all aged 18 to 29 years, were included in the twin cohort. Positive isolation kits from Invitrogen were used to isolate CD4+ and CD8+ T cell populations. The data also belong to a second study, concerning T cells expressing NK-cell markers. That second publication adds: In sorted CD3+CD56+NKG2C+, CD3+CD56+NKG2C- and CD3+CD56-NKG2C+ T-cell subsets from several donors, TCR beta-chain repertoires were profiled. Seven of the eight sequenced donors were HCMV-seropositive and one was HCMV-seronegative. To restrict sorting to alphabetaTCR-expressing T cells, an anti-gammadeltaTCR antibody was added in several experiments. For six donors, the dominant CD3+CD56+NKG2C+ clonotypes were among the top 10 CD8+ clonotypes and accounted for 1.0-7.0% of CD8+ T cells. Those dominant clonotypes were again the most abundant among CD3+CD56-NKG2C+ cells in a few donors, at about 25-65%. Whether the expanded NKG2C-expressing T cell clones were specific for HCMV antigens was left unclear. All eight donors whose samples were sequenced were randomly selected healthy volunteers, three of them men and five women. A commercial ELISA kit detecting HCMV-specific IgG in serum was used to determine HCMV serostatus. MIGEC was used to demultiplex reads and group reads by UMI, and MiTCR was used to assemble and quantify clonotypes. To remove erroneous sequences, TCR cDNA sequences were retained only when supported by two or more reads. The tcR package was used for downstream repertoire analysis, with clonotypes matched between fractions based on CDR3 nucleotide sequence plus V segment. VDJmatch was used to annotate antigen specificity against VDJdb, with one amino acid substitution in CDR3 permitted.

The sample was CD4+ T cells sorted from blood. This clonotype was obtained from a woman between 18 and 30 years old in good health. The chain is assembled from TRBV12-3 or TRBV12-4 and TRBJ2-5, with the D gene too uncertain to name. The DNA is TGTGCCAGCAGTTTACTCCACGAGACCCAGTACTTC. Its coded protein is CASSLLHETQYF.